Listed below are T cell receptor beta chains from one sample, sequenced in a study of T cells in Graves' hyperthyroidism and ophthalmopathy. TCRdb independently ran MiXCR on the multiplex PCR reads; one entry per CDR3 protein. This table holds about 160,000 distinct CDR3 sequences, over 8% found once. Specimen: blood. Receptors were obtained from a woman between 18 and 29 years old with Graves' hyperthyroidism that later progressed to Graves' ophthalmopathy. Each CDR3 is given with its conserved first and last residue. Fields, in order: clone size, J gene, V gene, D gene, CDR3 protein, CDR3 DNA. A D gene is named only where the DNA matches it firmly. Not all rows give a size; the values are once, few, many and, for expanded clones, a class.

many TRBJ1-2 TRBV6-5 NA CASSYWFEGHQDYGYTF TGTGCCAGCAGTTACTGGTTCGAAGGTCATCAAGACTATGGCTACACCTTC
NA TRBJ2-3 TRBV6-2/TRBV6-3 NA CASSYQGRLTDTQYF TGTGCCAGCAGTTACCAAGGGAGACTCACAGATACGCAGTATTTT
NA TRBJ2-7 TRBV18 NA CASSRLGTSYEQYF TGTGCCAGCTCACGACTGGGGACCTCCTACGAGCAGTACTTC
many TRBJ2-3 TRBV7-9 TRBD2 CASSLSGSYTDTQYF TGTGCCAGCAGCCTAAGCGGGAGCTACACAGATACGCAGTATTTT
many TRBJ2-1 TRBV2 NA CASSDIRGSYNEQFF TGTGCCAGCAGTGATATACGGGGATCCTACAATGAGCAGTTCTTC
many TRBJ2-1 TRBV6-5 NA CASSYSPAVPGSYNEQFF TGTGCCAGCAGTTACTCGCCCGCAGTCCCGGGTTCGTACAATGAGCAGTTCTTC
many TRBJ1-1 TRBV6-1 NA CASSDGGTTPEAFF TGTGCCAGCAGTGACGGGGGAACAACCCCTGAAGCTTTCTTT
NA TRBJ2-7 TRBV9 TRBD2 CASSVGTSGRRDEQYF TGTGCCAGCAGCGTAGGGACTAGCGGGAGGAGGGACGAGCAGTACTTC
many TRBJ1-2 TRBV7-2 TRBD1 CASSMTGGFRGYTF TGTGCCAGCAGCATGACAGGGGGCTTCCGGGGCTACACCTTC
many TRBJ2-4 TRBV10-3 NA CAISDGADKNIQYF TGTGCCATCAGTGATGGGGCGGACAAAAACATTCAGTACTTC
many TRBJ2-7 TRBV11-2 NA CASSLKVSVYEQYF TGTGCCAGCAGCTTAAAGGTTTCGGTCTACGAGCAGTACTTC
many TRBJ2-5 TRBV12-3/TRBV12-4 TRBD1 CASSTWTGRPQETQYF TGTGCCAGCAGTACTTGGACAGGGAGGCCCCAAGAGACCCAGTACTTC
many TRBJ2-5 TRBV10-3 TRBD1 CAISESTGTGIRETQYF TGTGCCATCAGTGAGTCGACCGGGACAGGGATTCGAGAGACCCAGTACTTC
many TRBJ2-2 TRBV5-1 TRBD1 CASGTTGGTGELFF TGCGCCAGCGGGACAACAGGGGGCACCGGGGAGCTGTTTTTT